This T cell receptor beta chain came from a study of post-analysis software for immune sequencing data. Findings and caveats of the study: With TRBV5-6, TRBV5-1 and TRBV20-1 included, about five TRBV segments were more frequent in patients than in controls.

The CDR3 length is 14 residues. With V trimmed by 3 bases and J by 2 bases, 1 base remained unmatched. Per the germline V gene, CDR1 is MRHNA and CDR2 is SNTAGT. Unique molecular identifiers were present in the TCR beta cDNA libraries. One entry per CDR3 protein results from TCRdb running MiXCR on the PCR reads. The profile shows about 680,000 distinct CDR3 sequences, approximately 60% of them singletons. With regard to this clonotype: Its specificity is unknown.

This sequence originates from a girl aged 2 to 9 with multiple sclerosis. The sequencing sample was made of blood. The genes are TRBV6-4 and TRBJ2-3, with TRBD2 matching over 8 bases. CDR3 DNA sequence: TGTGCCAGCAGTGAGCGGGGGGCCACAGATACGCAGTATTTT. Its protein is CASSERGATDTQYF.